Here is one T cell receptor beta chain with its context. This clonotype was seen a few times. Its cognate antigen has yet to be identified. Base qualities are missing; no much larger clone stands one base away. This record belongs to a study of blood T cells in healthy people across ages (dated by TCRdb to 2014 to 2015). For the wider study: In model experiments, template switching captured roughly one uniquely barcoded TCR beta cDNA molecule for every two T cells. The study measured age-related changes in TCR beta repertoire diversity using deep sequencing normalized with unique cDNA molecular identifiers. Four age groups were formed from the donors: young (average about 17 years), middle-aged (around 41), aged (62) and long-lived (82). To avoid experimental bias, donors of different ages were randomly spread across the sequencing lanes. Using the same blood draw, the study looked at two additional independent replicas of 1 million unique cDNA reads for two donors, one aged 18 to 30 and the other aged 80 or older. What the study reported, not specific to this receptor: Since profiling was done on bulk unsorted PBMCs, naive and antigen-experienced compartments could not be conclusively compared. Because the CMV infection status of the donors was unknown, age-related changes in expanded clonotypes may potentially have been confounded. Estimates of total diversity from one million sequenced T cells were regarded as lower bounds and underestimates. Compared with the aged group, the long-lived group had more naive CD4+ T cells, fewer expanded clones and increased TCR diversity, suggesting age selection. As age increased, observed TCR beta diversity per million T cells dropped in a roughly linear way, and a significant reduction was already evident by age roughly 36. A strong correlation was found between observed TCR beta diversity and the percentage of naive T cells measured by flow cytometry.

To prepare the library, 5' RACE was applied. The instrument given in TCRdb is Illumina HiSeq 2500. A second PCR of about 7 to 12 cycles was performed with a sample-barcoded 5' primer and a J-beta primer mix. A template-switch 5' adaptor carrying 12 random nucleotides introduced a unique molecular identifier onto each TCR beta cDNA molecule. Each sample yielded at least 2.5 million CDR3-containing paired-end reads. All of the RNA was converted into first-strand cDNA using the Mint cDNA synthesis kit, with a TRBC-specific oligonucleotide serving as the primer. After uracil-DNA glycosylase treatment, a first 18-cycle PCR used universal primers M1SS and BC2_uni_R on all cDNA. In the source study's methods: Each sample was normalized by randomly selecting 1 million high-quality reads, each carrying a distinct molecular identifier. Reads sharing molecular identifiers were discarded rather than binned into consensus sequences. MiTCR, set to a Q25 quality threshold and the strictest error-elimination algorithm, was used for CDR3 identification, clonotype clustering and error correction. Lower-bound total TCR beta diversity was estimated with a nonparametric unseen species model using Euler transformation. TCRdb reanalyzed the raw reads on its own, using fastp at Q25 for trimming and MiXCR for clone calling, and kept in-frame beta chains. Every entry covers one CDR3 protein and lists the most common genes and DNA from its rows. These V and J calls originate from TCRdb's pipeline instead of the authors' own analysis. This sample comprises 1.5 million to 2 million distinct CDR3 sequences, about 30% of them detected only once. The ten largest account for roughly 8% of the sample.

The 39 donors, aged 6 to 90 years, were systemically healthy Caucasian individuals from Russia. Each donor gave roughly 9.5 milliliters of peripheral blood, collected into EDTA-treated Vacutainer tubes. Ficoll-Paque density-gradient centrifugation was used to isolate PBMCs, with at least 6 million obtained per sample. Trizol reagent was used to extract total RNA from PBMCs, with at least 5 micrograms per sample. For every donor, an aliquot of PBMCs went through flow cytometry to measure the percentages of naive CD45RAhigh/CD27high T cells. The sequence was obtained from a woman between 25 and 40 years old in good health. Sequences were obtained from blood.

The DNA sequence reads TGCGCCAGCAGCTCAACTAGCGGGCTTGATAATGAGCAGTTCTTC. Its product reads: CASSSTSGLDNEQFF. Rearrangement joined TRBV5-1 to TRBJ2-1; 9 central bases correspond to TRBD2. Spanning cysteine to phenylalanine, the CDR3 consists of 15 amino acids. CDR3 DNA is the only sequence kept; it has 45 bases, read in frame from the first base. The germline V gene specifies SGHRS as CDR1 and YFSETQ as CDR2. The germline V end is reduced by 3 bases and the J end by 7 bases; junction bases left unmatched: 8.